The T cell receptor beta chain described here comes from a study of blood T cells in healthy people across ages. Study findings and constraints: Getting older went along with TCR beta diversity per million T cells dropping roughly linearly.

Each of the donors had 8 to 10 milliliters of peripheral blood drawn into EDTA-treated Vacutainer tubes. The second PCR ran about 6 to 12 cycles with a sample-barcoded 5' primer and J-beta primers. TCRdb passed the 5' RACE reads through MiXCR, listing each CDR3 protein once. The repertoire holds more than 650,000 distinct CDR3 sequences, with approximately 55% as singletons. With respect to this clonotype: The antigen remains undetermined.

The length of the CDR3 is 15 residues. Germline-derived CDR1 and CDR2 are MNHEY and SVGAGI. Between the trimmed V and J ends, which lost 4 bases and 2 bases, there was a span of 15 bases. The sequencing sample was made of blood. The clonotype was recovered from a man older than 75 in good health. The rearrangement links TRBV6-5 to TRBJ2-7; perhaps D is TRBD1 or TRBD2 (5 bases each). CDR3 region: CASSSSLGAPYEQYF. The CDR3 nucleotides are TGTGCCAGCAGTTCCTCCCTCGGGGCCCCCTACGAGCAGTACTTC.